A selection of T cell receptor beta chains follows, all from one sample in a study of human T cells and chemical hapten exposure. TCRdb redid the calling of the RACE reads with MiXCR, one entry per CDR3 protein. The sample shows under 90,000 distinct CDR3 sequences, around 8.8% of them seen only once. This specimen was whole blood, taken in connection with sensitization to the hapten diphenylcyclopropenone (DPC). The receptors derive from a woman aged 45-65 years with alopecia areata. Some clones in this sample may be carry-over from other donors' samples. Each CDR3 is given with its conserved first and last residue. The order of the fields is CDR3 protein, V gene, J gene, clone size. The size field is filled for only some rows; it gives once, few, many or a size class.

CDR3: CASGFSGTSGAGDTQYF
V: TRBV12-5
J: TRBJ2-3
size: few

CDR3: CASRAGELATNEKLFF
V: TRBV6-2/TRBV6-3
J: TRBJ1-4
size: -

CDR3: CASSSSGASNQPQHF
V: TRBV27
J: TRBJ1-5
size: many

CDR3: CASSPLSDTEAFF
V: TRBV18
J: TRBJ1-1
size: few

CDR3: CAISDRADSNQPQHF
V: TRBV10-3
J: TRBJ1-5
size: many

CDR3: CASGKAGGPQETQYF
V: TRBV27
J: TRBJ2-5
size: many

CDR3: CASSLGMSGAFYGYTF
V: TRBV5-5
J: TRBJ1-2
size: many

CDR3: CASSSSGRETQYF
V: TRBV7-9
J: TRBJ2-5
size: few

CDR3: CSAQDSEAFF
V: TRBV20-1
J: TRBJ1-1
size: few

CDR3: CASGLVRNSGTDTQYF
V: TRBV12-5
J: TRBJ2-3
size: -

CDR3: CASSEAPTSEYEQYF
V: TRBV6-1
J: TRBJ2-7
size: -

CDR3: CASSLGLIGRDDGYTF
V: TRBV7-8
J: TRBJ1-2
size: medium-sized

CDR3: CASSPRGAQETQYF
V: TRBV13
J: TRBJ2-5
size: -

CDR3: CSVELNTEAFF
V: TRBV29-1
J: TRBJ1-1
size: few

CDR3: CSVSNSGRAVFEQYF
V: TRBV29-1
J: TRBJ2-7
size: -

CDR3: CASSQDGRVTDTQYF
V: TRBV3-1
J: TRBJ2-3
size: -

CDR3: CASSQGDRSLRTDTQYF
V: TRBV4-1
J: TRBJ2-3
size: many

CDR3: CASRVGRANEQFF
V: TRBV19
J: TRBJ2-1
size: few

CDR3: CASSETTGSETQYF
V: TRBV2
J: TRBJ2-5
size: few

CDR3: CASSLGSRAEQYF
V: TRBV11-2
J: TRBJ2-7
size: many

CDR3: CASSTRPQRGEQETQYF
V: TRBV21-1
J: TRBJ2-5
size: -

CDR3: CSVDRQGPNTEAFF
V: TRBV29-1
J: TRBJ1-1
size: many

CDR3: CASSLTPGLAENEQFF
V: TRBV5-1
J: TRBJ2-1
size: -

CDR3: CASSYGTGWQETQYF
V: TRBV6-2/TRBV6-3
J: TRBJ2-5
size: -

CDR3: CASSLVSGYEQYF
V: TRBV27
J: TRBJ2-7
size: many

CDR3: CASSLGAYGINQPQHF
V: TRBV27
J: TRBJ1-5
size: few

CDR3: CASSLAGRHYEQYF
V: TRBV5-6
J: TRBJ2-7
size: -

CDR3: CASSVGTGPTDTQYF
V: TRBV7-2
J: TRBJ2-3
size: many

CDR3: CASSFSGSSYEQYF
V: TRBV13
J: TRBJ2-7
size: few

CDR3: CASSQDPASGGAHEQYF
V: TRBV4-1
J: TRBJ2-7
size: -

CDR3: CASSKSNPSQGSHSPLHF
V: TRBV21-1
J: TRBJ1-6
size: many

CDR3: CASSGSVPGGSQPQHF
V: TRBV6-1
J: TRBJ1-5
size: -

CDR3: CAGGPATGELFF
V: TRBV29-1
J: TRBJ2-2
size: many

CDR3: CSARDQGSLYGYTF
V: TRBV20-1
J: TRBJ1-2
size: many

CDR3: CASGWGEGSYNEQFF
V: TRBV12-3/TRBV12-4
J: TRBJ2-1
size: few

CDR3: CASSTISGTGGQPQHF
V: TRBV6-5
J: TRBJ1-5
size: many

CDR3: CATSNGLAGLETQYF
V: TRBV15
J: TRBJ2-5
size: -

CDR3: CASSSGQNYGYTF
V: TRBV12-3/TRBV12-4
J: TRBJ1-2
size: many

CDR3: CSASSRNFNEKLFF
V: TRBV20-1
J: TRBJ1-4
size: many

CDR3: CATSRGGGPGNEQFF
V: TRBV15
J: TRBJ2-1
size: few

CDR3: CASSYLQGSGNTIYF
V: TRBV6-5
J: TRBJ1-3
size: few

CDR3: CASRMTGDRETFF
V: TRBV23-1
J: TRBJ1-1
size: few

CDR3: CASSLTPRGKEQYF
V: TRBV28
J: TRBJ2-7
size: few

CDR3: CATSGPGANEQFF
V: TRBV24-1
J: TRBJ2-1
size: -

CDR3: CASSYLPGYNEQFF
V: TRBV6-6
J: TRBJ2-1
size: -

CDR3: CASSGPRSGRGYEQYF
V: TRBV28
J: TRBJ2-7
size: few

CDR3: CASSQLAGGRNGELFF
V: TRBV28
J: TRBJ2-2
size: -

CDR3: CASSYSQTGTGYGYTF
V: TRBV6-6
J: TRBJ1-2
size: few

CDR3: CASSLNGAKNIQYF
V: TRBV11-2
J: TRBJ2-4
size: few

CDR3: CSCRPGGTDTQYF
V: TRBV29-1
J: TRBJ2-3
size: -

CDR3: CASSLTAEQFF
V: TRBV11-2
J: TRBJ2-1
size: many

CDR3: CASSMWTEINYGYTF
V: TRBV19
J: TRBJ1-2
size: few

CDR3: CASSLGLNSPLHF
V: TRBV7-2
J: TRBJ1-6
size: few